This T cell receptor (beta chain) was obtained from a study of blood T cell repertoires in COVID-19. On the study more broadly: T cells, B-cell-depleted T cells, or PBMCs provided the cDNA or gDNA that served as material.

The method was immunoSEQ multiplex PCR; TCRdb's version includes in-frame clones alone and lacks a portion of them. The repertoire has around 47,000 clones, around 81% of them found once; the top ten carry around 7.2%. CDR1 and CDR2 (germline): SQVTM, ANQGSEA. Germline trimming cut 7 bases from V and 7 bases from J; bases unmatched to any gene: 6. The CDR3 is 13 amino acids. This chain links TRBV29-1 with TRBJ1-6; 8 nucleotides align to TRBD1. The clonotype comes from a man aged 65 to 85 with active COVID-19. Sample: peripheral blood. The CDR3 sequence: CSAATGANSPLHF. The CDR3 DNA sequence: TGCAGCGCTGCGACAGGGGCCAATTCACCCCTCCACTTT.